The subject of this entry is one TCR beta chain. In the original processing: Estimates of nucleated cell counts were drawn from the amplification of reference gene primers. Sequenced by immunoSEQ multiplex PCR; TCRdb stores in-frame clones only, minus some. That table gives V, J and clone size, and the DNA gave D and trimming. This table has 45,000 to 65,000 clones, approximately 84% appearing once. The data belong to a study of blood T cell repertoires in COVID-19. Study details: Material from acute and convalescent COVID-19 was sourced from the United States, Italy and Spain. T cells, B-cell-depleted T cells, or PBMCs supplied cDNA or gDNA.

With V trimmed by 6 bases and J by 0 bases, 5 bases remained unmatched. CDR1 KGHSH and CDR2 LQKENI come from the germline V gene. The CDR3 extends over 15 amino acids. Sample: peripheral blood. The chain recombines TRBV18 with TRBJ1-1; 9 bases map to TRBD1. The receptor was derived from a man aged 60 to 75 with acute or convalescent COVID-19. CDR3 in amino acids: CASSLTGGMNTEAFF. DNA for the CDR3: TGTGCCAGCTCTCTTACAGGGGGCATGAACACTGAAGCTTTCTTT.